The next 26 T cell receptor beta chains were all read from a single sample in a study of T cells in Graves' hyperthyroidism and ophthalmopathy. Amplification targeted TCR beta CDR3 regions from RNA transcripts. TCR CDR3 regions were first amplified by RT-PCR with HTBI primers. TCRdb called the multiplex PCR reads again in MiXCR, with one record for every CDR3 protein. This table holds hundreds of thousands of distinct CDR3 sequences, about 16% found once. Sequenced sample: blood. These receptor sequences come from a woman in her 30s with Graves' hyperthyroidism.

This clonotype was seen a few times. The V call is TRBV7-2, the J call TRBJ1-6; possible D gene TRBD1, 5 bases. V was trimmed by 2 bases and J by 10 bases, leaving 15 bases between them. The V gene's germline CDR1 is SGHTA and CDR2 FQGNSA. The CDR3 length is 15 residues. The CDR3 sequence is CASSLSTELGSPLHF. Written as DNA, the CDR3 is TGTGCCAGCAGCTTATCGACAGAACTCGGATCACCCCTCCACTTT.

This clonotype was seen a handful of times. The CDR3, as DNA: TGTGCCAGCAGCCCAGACTTGGGCTACAATGAGCAGTTCTTC. It translates to CASSPDLGYNEQFF. The V gene is TRBV28, the J gene TRBJ2-1; no clear D gene. Per germline, CDR1 MDHEN and CDR2 SYDVKM. Trimming left V 6 bases short and J 3 bases short, with 12 bases between. The CDR3 is made up of 14 amino acids.

This clonotype has ten or more counts. The J gene is TRBJ1-2, the V gene TRBV24-1, with unresolved D. V was clipped by 4 bases and J by 4 bases, with 9 bases between them. Germline loops: CDR1 KGHDR, CDR2 SFDVKD. CDR3 length equals 13 residues. CDR3 protein: CATSDDESYGYTF. The CDR3 DNA sequence: TGTGCCACCAGTGACGACGAATCCTATGGCTACACCTTC.

This clonotype was recorded many times. V and J are TRBV20-1 and TRBJ2-7, with 9 bases lining up with TRBD2. The germline CDR1 and CDR2 sequences are DFQATT and SNEGSKA (reference sequence). This CDR3 contains 13 residues. Losses at the gene ends were 2 bases for V and 3 bases for J; bases not matched to a gene: 2. This CDR3 is CSARMTSGYEQYF. In DNA form, the CDR3 reads TGCAGTGCTAGAATGACTAGCGGCTACGAGCAGTACTTC.

This clonotype was seen just once. This sequence joins TRBV5-1 and TRBJ2-3; 8 bases line up with TRBD2. Germline CDR1 SGHRS, CDR2 YFSETQ. The junction had 4 bases not matched to a gene; V was cut back by 5 bases and J by 2 bases. CDR3 size: 14 residues. The CDR3 region is CASRLADSTDTQYF. CDR3 sequence (DNA): TGCGCCAGCAGACTAGCGGATTCCACAGATACGCAGTATTTT.

The sample holds a few counts of this clonotype. The DNA of the CDR3 is TGCAGCGGAAGCCGGGACAAACCCTACGAGCAGTACTTC. It is translated as CSGSRDKPYEQYF. The genes are TRBV29-1 and TRBJ2-7, with TRBD1 as a possible D gene (6 bases). The CDR3 consists of 13 residues. Looked up from germline, CDR1 is SQVTM and CDR2 is ANQGSEA. V was pared by 7 bases and J by 2 bases, with 15 bases between.

The chain is built from TRBV7-3 and TRBJ2-7; 8 bases map to TRBD1. The germline V gene has CDR1 SGHTA and CDR2 FQGTGA. The CDR3 sequence is 15 residues long. V lost 3 bases, J lost 4 bases, and 8 bases stayed unmatched. The CDR3 spells CASSLGTGKLYEQYF. For the CDR3, the DNA is TGTGCCAGCAGCTTGGGGACAGGAAAGCTTTACGAGCAGTACTTC.

This clonotype was detected ten times or more. The chain joins TRBV28 to TRBJ1-5; tentatively, D is TRBD1 (5 bases). Germline V gene lookup returns CDR1 MDHEN and CDR2 SYDVKM. The CDR3 is 17 amino acids. Trimming removed 3 bases from V and 3 bases from J, with 18 bases in between. The CDR3 DNA reads TGTGCCAGCAGTTTGGGGGTTGCCGAAACCTCCAATCAGCCCCAGCATTTT. Its protein product is CASSLGVAETSNQPQHF.

At least ten counts were recorded for this clonotype. V and J are TRBV11-3 and TRBJ1-1, with 7 bases fitting TRBD1. V lost 4 bases, J lost 1 base, and 3 bases stayed unmatched. The CDR3 has 14 amino acids. From germline, CDR1 is SGHNT and CDR2 YENEEA. CDR3 nucleotides: TGTGCCAGCAGCTCTCGACAGGGGAACACTGAAGCTTTCTTT. Translated: CASSSRQGNTEAFF.

This clonotype occurred many times. The V call is TRBV20-1, the J call TRBJ2-3, with D possibly TRBD1 on 5 matching bases. The CDR3 spans 13 residues. Trimming pared 4 bases from V and 2 bases from J, leaving 10 bases between. Germline values: CDR1 DFQATT, CDR2 SNEGSKA (reference sequence). The DNA of the CDR3 is TGCAGTGCTAATCTACAGGCCACAGATACGCAGTATTTT. Protein: CSANLQATDTQYF.

The chain links TRBV25-1 to TRBJ2-7; 7 bases line up with TRBD2. Trimming took 8 bases from V and 0 from J; bases not matched to a gene: 1. CDR1 is MGHDK, CDR2 SYGVNS, per germline. The length of the CDR3 is 12 residues. CDR3 DNA: TGTGCCAGCGGGAGGGCCTCCTACGAGCAGTACTTC. It is translated as CASGRASYEQYF.

The chain links TRBV6-1 to TRBJ2-6, with D perhaps TRBD1 (6 bases). The V and J ends lost 8 bases and 0 bases respectively, with 11 bases between them. Per germline, CDR1 MNHNS and CDR2 SASEGT. The CDR3 is 15 residues long. The CDR3 bases are TGTGCCAGCCGACAGGACCGCTCTGGGGCCAACGTCCTGACTTTC. Translation: CASRQDRSGANVLTF.

This chain uses TRBV27 with TRBJ2-1; D is possibly TRBD2 (6 bases). Per the germline V gene, CDR1 is MNHEY and CDR2 is SMNVEV (reference sequence). Trimming shortened V by 6 bases and J by 0 bases, and 30 bases separated the two germline ends. The CDR3 contains 21 residues. In DNA form, the CDR3 reads TGTGCCAGCAGGACACTAACGGGGCGGGATAGAACTACGAGCTCCTACAATGAGCAGTTCTTC. It translates to CASRTLTGRDRTTSSYNEQFF.

This clonotype was observed many times. The chain couples TRBV12-3 or TRBV12-4 to TRBJ2-1, with D tentatively TRBD2 (6 bases). Trimming took 3 bases from V and 8 from J, leaving 14 bases between them. The CDR3 loop spans 14 amino acids. CDR3 coding DNA: TGTGCCAGCAGTTTGGAGACTAGTGGGGATGAGCAGTTCTTC. Its translation: CASSLETSGDEQFF.

This clonotype was observed a few times. CDR3 DNA sequence: TGCAGCGCGACAGGGGGAACTAATGAAAAACTGTTTTTT. Translating it yields CSATGGTNEKLFF. The rearrangement joins TRBV29-1 to TRBJ1-4; 9 bases match TRBD1. Trimming at V came to 7 bases and at J to 1 base, leaving 1 base not matched to a gene. This CDR3 is 13 amino acids long. Germline V gene data show CDR1 as SQVTM and CDR2 as ANQGSEA.

This clonotype was detected many times. The chain joins TRBV11-2 to TRBJ2-1, with D perhaps matching TRBD2 (6 bases). CDR3 length equals 13 residues. The V and J ends lost 6 bases and 9 bases respectively, with 15 bases between them. The germline CDR1 and CDR2 sequences are SGHAT and FQNNGV. The CDR3 reads CASRDIVRGEQFF. CDR3 bases: TGTGCCAGCAGAGATATTGTGCGGGGTGAGCAGTTCTTC. Filled out from reference TRBV11-2 and TRBJ2-1, the complete variable domain reads EAGVAQSPRYKIIEKRQSVAFWCNPISGHATLYWYQQILGQGPKLLIQFQNNGVVDDSQLPKDRFSAERLKGVDSTLKIQPAKLEDSAVYLCASRDIVRGEQFFGPGTRLTVL.

This clonotype showed up many times. V usage is TRBV20-1 and J usage is TRBJ2-5; 15 nucleotides agree with TRBD2. Germline V gene lookup returns CDR1 DFQATT and CDR2 SNEGSKA (reference sequence). The CDR3 runs to 17 residues. The trim removed 2 bases at V and 5 bases at J, leaving 9 bases unmatched. CDR3 loop: CSARPQGLAGGRETQYF. For the CDR3, the DNA is TGCAGTGCTAGACCCCAGGGACTAGCGGGAGGACGCGAGACCCAGTACTTC.

The chain carries TRBV29-1 and TRBJ1-2; 12 bases are shared with TRBD1. V dropped 4 bases and J dropped 2; count of bases not matched to a gene: 5. The CDR3 totals 15 residues. Germline V gene data show CDR1 as SQVTM and CDR2 as ANQGSEA. The CDR3 DNA reads TGCAGCGTTGGTGGGACAGGGGGCATAAACTATGGCTACACCTTC. This gives the protein CSVGGTGGINYGYTF. The complete variable domain, with remaining parts taken from reference TRBV29-1 and TRBJ1-2, reads SAVISQKPSRDICQRGTSLTIQCQVDSQVTMMFWYRQQPGQSLTLIATANQGSEATYESGFVIDKFPISRPNLTFSTLTVSNMSPEDSSIYLCSVGGTGGINYGYTFGSGTRLTVV.

This clonotype was observed many times. The V call is TRBV20-1, the J call TRBJ2-5; the D gene is possibly TRBD2 (6 bases). V dropped 4 bases and J dropped 7 bases, with 19 bases sitting between them. The CDR3 runs to 14 residues. From germline, CDR1 is DFQATT and CDR2 SNEGSKA (reference sequence). This chain's CDR3 is CSAIPTGDGGTQYF. CDR3 bases: TGCAGTGCTATTCCGACGGGGGATGGGGGGACCCAGTACTTC.

This clonotype was observed many times. V and J are TRBV6-2 or TRBV6-3 and TRBJ1-1, with D possibly matching TRBD1 (6 bases). The CDR3 extends over 15 amino acids. V lost 4 bases and J 1 base, leaving 13 bases between the germline ends. From germline, CDR1 is MNHEY and CDR2 SVGEGT. The CDR3 spells CASSSSNRANTEAFF. As DNA, the CDR3 is TGTGCCAGCAGTTCCTCCAACAGGGCGAACACTGAAGCTTTCTTT.

The chain carries TRBV19 and TRBJ2-2; TRBD2 matches at 14 bases. Germline loops: CDR1 LNHDA, CDR2 SQIVND (reference sequence). Germline trimming cut 6 bases from V and 7 bases from J; bases unmatched to any gene: 4. This CDR3 has 15 residues. The CDR3 loop is CASRTSGRALGELFF. CDR3 bases: TGTGCCAGTAGGACTAGCGGGAGGGCGCTCGGGGAGCTGTTTTTT.

In its sample, this clonotype was seen a few times. The V and J genes are TRBV7-6 and TRBJ2-7, with 15 bases lining up with TRBD2. This CDR3 spans 18 amino acids. Germline CDR1 SGHVS, CDR2 FNYEAQ. The V gene end was trimmed by 1 base and the J gene end by 4 bases; junction bases not matched to a gene: 8. For the CDR3, the DNA is TGTGCCAGCAGCTTAGGCAGGCAGGGACTAGCGGGAGGATACGAGCAGTACTTC. Its protein product is CASSLGRQGLAGGYEQYF.

This clonotype has a count of ten or more. The J gene is TRBJ2-7, the V gene TRBV3-1, with TRBD1 identical over 7 bases. Trimming took 2 bases from V and 3 from J; bases not matched to a gene: 7. Germline lookup yields CDR1 LGHDT and CDR2 YNNKEL (reference sequence). The CDR3 has 15 amino acids. CDR3 sequence reads: CASSQTTGTFYEQYF. CDR3 in DNA: TGTGCCAGCAGCCAAACGACAGGGACCTTCTACGAGCAGTACTTC.

This clonotype has a count of ten or more. The chain employs TRBV12-3 or TRBV12-4 and TRBJ2-7, with 9 bases aligning to TRBD2. Trimming cost V 3 bases and J 4 bases; bases outside gene matches: 4. The CDR3 is 14 amino acids. CDR3 region: CASSFAGGGYEQYF. The DNA for the CDR3 is TGTGCCAGCAGTTTCGCGGGAGGGGGGTACGAGCAGTACTTC.

The chain has TRBV4-2 and TRBJ1-4; 7 positions agree with TRBD1. CDR3 size: 16 residues. V was clipped by 3 bases and J by 3 bases; unmatched bases: 7. Germline lookup yields CDR1 LGHNA and CDR2 YNFKEQ. The CDR3: CASSQYQGVSNEKLFF. The CDR3 nucleotides are TGTGCCAGCAGCCAGTACCAGGGGGTCTCTAATGAAAAACTGTTTTTT.

This clonotype was seen more than once but under ten times. This chain joins TRBV20-1 and TRBJ1-2; no definite D call. V dropped 4 bases and J dropped 0 bases, with 12 bases sitting between them. The CDR3 sequence is 14 residues long. Germline V CDR1 and CDR2: DFQATT, SNEGSKA (reference sequence). The CDR3 spells CSAISGAANYGYTF. DNA of the CDR3: TGCAGTGCTATCTCTGGCGCAGCTAACTATGGCTACACCTTC.